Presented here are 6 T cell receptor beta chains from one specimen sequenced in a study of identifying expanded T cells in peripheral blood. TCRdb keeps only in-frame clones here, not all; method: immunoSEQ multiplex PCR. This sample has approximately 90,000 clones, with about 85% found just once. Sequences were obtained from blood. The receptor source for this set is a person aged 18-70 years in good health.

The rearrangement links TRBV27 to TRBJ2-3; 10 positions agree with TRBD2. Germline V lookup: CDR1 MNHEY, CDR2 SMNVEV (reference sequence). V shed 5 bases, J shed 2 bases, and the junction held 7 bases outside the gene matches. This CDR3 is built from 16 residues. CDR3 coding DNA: TGTGCCAGCAGTGTTAGCGGGGGGCCGACCACAGATACGCAGTATTTT. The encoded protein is CASSVSGGPTTDTQYF.

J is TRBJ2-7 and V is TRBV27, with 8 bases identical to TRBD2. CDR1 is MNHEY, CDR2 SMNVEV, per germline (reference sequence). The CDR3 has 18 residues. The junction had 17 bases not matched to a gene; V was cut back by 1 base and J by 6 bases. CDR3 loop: CASSLFADTGGAKSEQYF. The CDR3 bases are TGTGCCAGCAGTTTATTCGCCGACACGGGGGGGGCTAAGTCCGAGCAGTACTTC.

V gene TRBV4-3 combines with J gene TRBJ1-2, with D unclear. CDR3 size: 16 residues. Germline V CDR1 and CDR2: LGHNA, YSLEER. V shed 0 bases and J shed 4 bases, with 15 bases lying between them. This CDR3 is CASSQETGRNFYGYTF. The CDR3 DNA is TGCGCCAGCAGCCAAGAGACCGGGAGGAACTTCTATGGCTACACCTTC.

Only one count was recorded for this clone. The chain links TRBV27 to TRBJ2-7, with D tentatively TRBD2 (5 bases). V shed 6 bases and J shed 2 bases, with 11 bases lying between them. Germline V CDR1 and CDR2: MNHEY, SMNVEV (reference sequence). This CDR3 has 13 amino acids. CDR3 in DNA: TGTGCCAGCAGGAAAAAGGGAGCCTACGAGCAGTACTTC. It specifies CASRKKGAYEQYF.

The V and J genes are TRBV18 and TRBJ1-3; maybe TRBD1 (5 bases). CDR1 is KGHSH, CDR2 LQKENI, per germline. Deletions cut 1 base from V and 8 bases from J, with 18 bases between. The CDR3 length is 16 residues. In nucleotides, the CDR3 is TGTGCCAGCTCACCACAAACAGGCAGGGTAAAGGACACCATATATTTT. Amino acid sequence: CASSPQTGRVKDTIYF.

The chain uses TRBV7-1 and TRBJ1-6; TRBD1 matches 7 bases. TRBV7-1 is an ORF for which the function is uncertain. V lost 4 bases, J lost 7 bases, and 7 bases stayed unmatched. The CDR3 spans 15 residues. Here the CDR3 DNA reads TGTGCCAGCAGCTTGCCCACAGGGGTCAATTCACCCCTCCACTTT. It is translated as CASSLPTGVNSPLHF.